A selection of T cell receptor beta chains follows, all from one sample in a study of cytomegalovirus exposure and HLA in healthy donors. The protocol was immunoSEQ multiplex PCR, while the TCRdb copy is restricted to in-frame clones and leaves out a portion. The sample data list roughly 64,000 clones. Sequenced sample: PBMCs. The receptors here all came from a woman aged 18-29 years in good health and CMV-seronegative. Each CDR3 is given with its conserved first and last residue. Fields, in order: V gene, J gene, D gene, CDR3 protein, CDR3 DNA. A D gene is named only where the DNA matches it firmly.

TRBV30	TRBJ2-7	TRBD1	CAWLRPGQGDEQYF	TGTGCCTGGCTTAGACCGGGACAGGGGGACGAGCAGTACTTC
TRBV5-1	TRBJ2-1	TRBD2	CASSSTSSGSDNEQFF	TGCGCCAGCAGCTCCACGTCTAGCGGAAGTGACAATGAGCAGTTCTTC
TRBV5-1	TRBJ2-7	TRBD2	CASSLGAAGRDEQYF	TGCGCCAGCAGCTTGGGCGCGGCGGGGAGGGACGAGCAGTACTTC
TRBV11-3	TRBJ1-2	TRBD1	CASSIDRAGGYTF	TGTGCCAGCAGCATAGACAGGGCTGGTGGCTACACCTTC
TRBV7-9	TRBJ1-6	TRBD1	CASSWTGGGGSPLHF	TGTGCCAGCAGCTGGACAGGGGGCGGAGGTTCACCCCTCCACTTT
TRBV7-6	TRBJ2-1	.	CASSLVGGPWDEQFF	TGTGCCAGCAGCTTAGTCGGCGGGCCGTGGGATGAGCAGTTCTTC
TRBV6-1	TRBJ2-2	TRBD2	CTGGGQSDTGELFF	TGTACCGGGGGGGGGCAATCCGACACCGGGGAGCTGTTTTTT
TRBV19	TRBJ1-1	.	CASSTRQARDTEAFF	TGTGCCAGTAGTACCCGACAGGCTAGGGACACTGAAGCTTTCTTT
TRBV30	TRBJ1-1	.	CAWSGPAGEYGTEAFF	TGTGCCTGGAGTGGACCTGCGGGGGAATATGGGACTGAAGCTTTCTTT
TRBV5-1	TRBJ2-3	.	CASSSPSTDTQYF	TGCGCCAGCAGCTCCCCTAGCACAGATACGCAGTATTTT
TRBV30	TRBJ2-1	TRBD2	CAWSVLGGSEQFF	TGTGCCTGGAGTGTACTGGGGGGGAGCGAGCAGTTCTTC
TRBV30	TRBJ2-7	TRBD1	CAWSRGQGSYEQYF	TGTGCCTGGAGTAGGGGACAGGGTTCCTACGAGCAGTACTTC
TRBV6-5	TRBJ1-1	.	CASSQRGGNTEAFF	TGTGCCAGCAGCCAGCGGGGGGGGAACACTGAAGCTTTCTTT
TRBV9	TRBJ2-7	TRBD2	CASSVGGGSSYYEQYF	TGTGCCAGCAGCGTAGGAGGCGGGAGCTCCTACTACGAGCAGTACTTC
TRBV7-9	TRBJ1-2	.	CASSLASGASYGYTF	TGTGCCAGCAGCTTAGCATCAGGGGCCTCCTATGGCTACACCTTC
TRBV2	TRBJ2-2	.	CASSADTGELFF	TGTGCCAGCAGTGCCGACACCGGGGAGCTGTTTTTT
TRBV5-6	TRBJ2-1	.	CASSPSKASHGNEQFF	TGTGCCAGCAGCCCCAGTAAGGCGTCTCACGGGAATGAGCAGTTCTTC
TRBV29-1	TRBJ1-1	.	CSGGGRNTEAFF	TGCAGCGGGGGGGGTAGGAACACTGAAGCTTTCTTT
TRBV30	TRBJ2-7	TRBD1	CAWSKTGGYEQYF	TGTGCCTGGAGCAAGACAGGGGGCTACGAGCAGTACTTC
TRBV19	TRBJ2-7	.	CASSRALGQLYEQYF	TGTGCCAGTAGTCGTGCCCTCGGACAGCTCTACGAGCAGTACTTC
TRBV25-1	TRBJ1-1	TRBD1	CASSAIGQGTTEAFF	TGTGCCAGCAGTGCCATAGGACAGGGAACCACTGAAGCTTTCTTT
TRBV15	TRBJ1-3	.	CATSPPRGYGNTIYF	TGTGCCACCAGCCCTCCCCGAGGGTATGGAAACACCATATATTTT
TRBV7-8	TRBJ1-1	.	CASSSGGHNTEAFF	TGTGCCAGCAGCTCGGGCGGACATAACACTGAAGCTTTCTTT
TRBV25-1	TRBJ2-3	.	CASSGLAPTDTQYF	TGTGCCAGCAGTGGTCTAGCCCCCACAGATACGCAGTATTTT
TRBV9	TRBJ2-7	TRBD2	CASSVGAGAAYEQYF	TGTGCCAGCAGCGTAGGGGCGGGAGCCGCCTACGAGCAGTACTTC
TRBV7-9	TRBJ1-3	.	CASSSGLNTIYF	TGTGCCAGCAGCTCTGGCCTTAACACCATATATTTT
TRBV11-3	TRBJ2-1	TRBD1	CASSLGAGQGSYNEQFF	TGTGCCAGCAGCTTAGGGGCGGGACAGGGGTCCTACAATGAGCAGTTCTTC
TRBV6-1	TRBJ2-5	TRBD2	CASSFERGGLETQYF	TGTGCCAGCAGTTTCGAGCGGGGGGGGTTGGAGACCCAGTACTTC
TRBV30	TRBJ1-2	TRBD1	CACGDRRFLF	TGTGCCTGTGGGGACAGGCGGTTCCTCTTC
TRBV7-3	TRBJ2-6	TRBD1	CASSSVGQGTGANVLTF	TGTGCCAGCAGCTCCGTGGGACAGGGGACCGGGGCCAACGTCCTGACTTTC
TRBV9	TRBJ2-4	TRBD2	CASSVLSGGAGNIQYF	TGTGCCAGCAGCGTATTAAGCGGGGGGGCGGGAAACATTCAGTACTTC
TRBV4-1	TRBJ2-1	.	CASGRIRGRIDEQFF	TGCGCCAGCGGAAGAATTAGAGGGAGGATCGATGAGCAGTTCTTC
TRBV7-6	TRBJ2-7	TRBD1	CASSMTGDAYEQYF	TGTGCCAGCAGCATGACAGGGGACGCCTACGAGCAGTACTTC
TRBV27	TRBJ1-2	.	CASRLQGYDYGYTF	TGTGCCAGCAGGCTCCAGGGATACGACTATGGCTACACCTTC
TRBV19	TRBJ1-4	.	CANPGGGYSEKLFF	TGTGCCAACCCCGGGGGGGGGTATAGTGAAAAACTGTTTTTT
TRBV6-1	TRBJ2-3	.	CASSEASGGMTQYF	TGTGCCAGCAGTGAAGCGAGTGGGGGGATGACCCAGTATTTT
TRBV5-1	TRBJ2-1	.	CASRESPDTYNEQFF	TGCGCCAGCAGAGAATCCCCGGACACCTACAATGAGCAGTTCTTC
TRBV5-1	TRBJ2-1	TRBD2	CASSPVAGGSDNEQFF	TGCGCCAGCAGCCCTGTAGCGGGAGGTTCCGACAATGAGCAGTTCTTC
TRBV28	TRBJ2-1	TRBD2	CASSIGLAGGPPYNEQFF	TGTGCCAGCAGCATAGGGCTAGCGGGAGGGCCCCCCTACAATGAGCAGTTCTTC
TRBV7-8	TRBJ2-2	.	CASAQGTGELFF	TGTGCCAGCGCCCAGGGGACCGGGGAGCTGTTTTTT